This is a list of T cell receptor beta chains from one sample in a study of PD-L1 blockade in urothelial cancer. Using immunoSEQ multiplex PCR, the repertoire was profiled, and TCRdb retains in-frame clones only, with some absent. The sample has about 45,000 clones, roughly 82% seen once. This material consisted of PBMCs, taken around atezolizumab (anti-PD-L1) treatment. All receptors come from a man in his sixties with urothelial cancer. The CDR3 runs from the conserved cysteine through the conserved F or W. The D gene is left open where the match is weak. Clone size is not always given. Where it is, it says once, few, many or a class for expanded clones.

-	TRBV23-1	TRBJ1-5	TRBD1	TGCGCCAGCAGTCAATGCCGGACCCGGGACAGGAGAGATCAGCCCCAGCATTTT	CASSQCRTRDRRDQPQHF
-	TRBV11-2	TRBJ2-1	TRBD1	TGTGCCAGCAGCTTAGACAGCCTGGACAGGGTTTTCGACAATGAGCAGTTCTTC	CASSLDSLDRVFDNEQFF
-	TRBV5-1	TRBJ2-7	TRBD1	TGCGCCAGCAGCTTGTTGCAGGGGGCATACTACGAGCAGTACTTC	CASSLLQGAYYEQYF
-	TRBV5-4	TRBJ2-7	-	TGTGCCAGCAGCTTGGGAGGTAAAACACCGTCCTACGAGCAGTACTTC	CASSLGGKTPSYEQYF
-	TRBV30	TRBJ1-6	-	TGTGCCTGGAGTGTAGACAGCTATAATTCACCCCTCCACTTT	CAWSVDSYNSPLHF
few	TRBV18	TRBJ1-4	-	TGTGCCAGCTCACCAGATGGTCAGATTAATGAAAAACTGTTTTTT	CASSPDGQINEKLFF
few	TRBV30	TRBJ2-7	TRBD2	TGTGCCTGGAGTGGCGGGACTATAGCTGTCTACGAGCAGTACTTC	CAWSGGTIAVYEQYF
once	TRBV10-3	TRBJ2-2	-	TGTGCCATCAGTGGATCTCAGGGTGCCGGGGAGCTGTTTTTT	CAISGSQGAGELFF
-	TRBV6-5	TRBJ1-6	-	TGTGCCAGCACCCCCGGTTCTCCAAATTCACCCCTCCACTTT	CASTPGSPNSPLHF
-	TRBV9	TRBJ1-2	-	TGTGCCAGCAGCGTAGAACAGGTTGGGGGCTACACCTTC	CASSVEQVGGYTF
-	TRBV18	TRBJ1-4	TRBD1	TGTGCCAGCTCACCGGGGGCCAACAGGGGGCTGAGAGAAAAACTGTTTTTT	CASSPGANRGLREKLFF
-	TRBV5-1	TRBJ1-2	-	TGCGCCAGCAGCTTGGATACAGGGTCGCGGGAGTATGGCTACACCTTC	CASSLDTGSREYGYTF
-	TRBV4-2	TRBJ2-7	TRBD1	TGTGCCAGCAGCCCGCGGGACAGGGCTCTCGAGCAGTACTTC	CASSPRDRALEQYF
few	TRBV6-5	TRBJ2-7	-	TGTGCCAGCAGATCAGGCGGGTTAGATTACTACGAGCAGTACTTC	CASRSGGLDYYEQYF
-	TRBV7-2	TRBJ2-5	-	TGTGCCAGCAGCCCACGGGCGGGAGAGACCCAGTACTTC	CASSPRAGETQYF
-	TRBV18	TRBJ2-5	TRBD1	TGTGCCAGCTCACCGCTCCCAACCGGGACAGGGCGAGGGAGGAGGACCCAGTACTTC	CASSPLPTGTGRGRRTQYF
-	TRBV28	TRBJ2-1	-	TGTGCCAGCAGTCTCTCCGGGTCCTTCAATGAGCAGTTCTTC	CASSLSGSFNEQFF
-	TRBV19	TRBJ1-5	TRBD1	TGTGCCAGTAGTTCGACAGGGAGTGGCAATCAGCCCCAGCATTTT	CASSSTGSGNQPQHF
-	TRBV5-8	TRBJ2-7	-	TGTGCCAGCAGCTTGGGCAGGGCCGGCGGTGGTCGCGAGCAGTACTTC	CASSLGRAGGGREQYF
-	TRBV11-2	TRBJ2-1	TRBD1	TGTGCCAGCAGCTCCTGGGGACAGATTTTCTACAATGAGCAGTTCTTC	CASSSWGQIFYNEQFF
-	TRBV27	TRBJ2-3	-	TGTGCCAGCAGTCCTCTCACTGGTCGAATGGATACGCAGTATTTT	CASSPLTGRMDTQYF
-	TRBV28	TRBJ2-5	TRBD2	TGTGCCAGCAAAACACTTACGCGGGGGGGCCAAGAGACCCAGTACTTC	CASKTLTRGGQETQYF
-	TRBV18	TRBJ2-7	-	TGTGCCAGCTCACCACCGGGCCAGGAGGATTCAGCTTACGAGCAGTACTTC	CASSPPGQEDSAYEQYF
-	TRBV27	TRBJ1-1	-	TGTGCCAGCAGTTTAAGGGGTAACACTGAAGCTTTCTTT	CASSLRGNTEAFF
-	TRBV7-6	TRBJ2-6	TRBD1	TGTGCCAGCAGCTTAACCTTCTTGACAGGGGCTGGCTCTGGGGCCAACGTCCTGACTTTC	CASSLTFLTGAGSGANVLTF
-	TRBV10-3	TRBJ2-1	-	TGTGCCATCAGTGAGTCAGGAGACAATGAGCAGTTCTTC	CAISESGDNEQFF
-	TRBV6-5	TRBJ1-5	-	TGTGCCAGCAGTTTCGACAGATTCAATCAGCCCCAGCATTTT	CASSFDRFNQPQHF
-	TRBV5-1	TRBJ2-3	-	TGCGCCAGCAGCTTGGCGAGGGCCTTGGGAGATACGCAGTATTTT	CASSLARALGDTQYF
-	TRBV7-9	TRBJ1-4	TRBD1	TGTGCCAGCAGCTCCGGGACAGGGAATGAAAAACTGTTTTTT	CASSSGTGNEKLFF
-	TRBV15	TRBJ1-2	-	TGTGCCACCAGCAGCCAACAGGCCGGGGGTGATGGCTACACCTTC	CATSSQQAGGDGYTF
once	TRBV7-7	TRBJ2-5	TRBD2	TGTGCTAGCGCCTTGGGGACTAGCGGGGGGGAGACCCAGTACTTC	CASALGTSGGETQYF
-	TRBV7-9	TRBJ1-5	-	TGTGCCATCGGGGCGGGGGCAGATCAGCCCCAGCATTTT	CAIGAGADQPQHF
few	TRBV27	TRBJ1-2	-	TGTGCCAGCAGTTCCCGACAGGTGGGATACTATGGCTACACCTTC	CASSSRQVGYYGYTF
-	TRBV11-3	TRBJ2-5	TRBD2	TGTGCCAGCTCCGAACCCACTAGCGGGGTTGGGTCCCAGTACTTC	CASSEPTSGVGSQYF
-	TRBV6-1	TRBJ2-5	-	TGTGCCAGCAGTACCGGGACAACGTACCAAGAGACCCAGTACTTC	CASSTGTTYQETQYF
-	TRBV7-2	TRBJ1-1	-	TGTGCCAGCAGCTTACGGCAGGGGTACATGAACACTGAAGCTTTCTTT	CASSLRQGYMNTEAFF
-	TRBV6-1	TRBJ2-3	-	TGTGCCAGCAGTGAAACAGGGGCGGGGACAGATACGCAGTATTTT	CASSETGAGTDTQYF
-	TRBV9	TRBJ1-4	-	TGTGCCAGCAGCTCCGACAGTGCCAATGAAAAACTGTTTTTT	CASSSDSANEKLFF
few	TRBV2	TRBJ1-1	TRBD1	TGTGCCAGCAAGGGACAGGGGGGGAACACTGAAGCTTTCTTT	CASKGQGGNTEAFF